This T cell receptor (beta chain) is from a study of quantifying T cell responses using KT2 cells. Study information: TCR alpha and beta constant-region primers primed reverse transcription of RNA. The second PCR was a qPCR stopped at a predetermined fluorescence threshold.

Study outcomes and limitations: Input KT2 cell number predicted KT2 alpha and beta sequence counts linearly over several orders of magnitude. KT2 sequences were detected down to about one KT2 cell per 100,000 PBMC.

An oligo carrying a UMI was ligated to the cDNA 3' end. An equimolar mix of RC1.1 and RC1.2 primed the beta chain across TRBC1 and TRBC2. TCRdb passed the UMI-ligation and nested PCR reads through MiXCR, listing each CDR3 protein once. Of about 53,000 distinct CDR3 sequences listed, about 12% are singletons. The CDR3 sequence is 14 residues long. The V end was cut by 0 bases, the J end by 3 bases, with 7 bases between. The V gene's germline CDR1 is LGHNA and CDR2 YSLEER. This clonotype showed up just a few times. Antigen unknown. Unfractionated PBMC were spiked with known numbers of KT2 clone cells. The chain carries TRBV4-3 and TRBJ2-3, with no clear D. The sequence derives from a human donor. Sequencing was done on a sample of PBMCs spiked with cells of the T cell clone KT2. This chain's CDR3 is CASSQDINTDTQYF. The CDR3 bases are TGCGCCAGCAGCCAAGATATTAATACAGATACGCAGTATTTT.